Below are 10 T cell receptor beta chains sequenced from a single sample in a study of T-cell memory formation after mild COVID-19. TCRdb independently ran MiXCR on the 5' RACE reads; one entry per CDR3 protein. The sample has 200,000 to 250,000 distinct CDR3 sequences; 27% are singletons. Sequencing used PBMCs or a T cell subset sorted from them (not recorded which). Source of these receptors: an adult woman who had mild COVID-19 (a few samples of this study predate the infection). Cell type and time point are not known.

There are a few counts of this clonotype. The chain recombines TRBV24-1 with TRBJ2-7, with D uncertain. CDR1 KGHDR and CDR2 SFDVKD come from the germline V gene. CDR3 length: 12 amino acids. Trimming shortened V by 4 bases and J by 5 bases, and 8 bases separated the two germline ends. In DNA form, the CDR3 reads TGTGCCACCAGTGACCCTCTACACGAGCAGTACTTC. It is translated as CATSDPLHEQYF.

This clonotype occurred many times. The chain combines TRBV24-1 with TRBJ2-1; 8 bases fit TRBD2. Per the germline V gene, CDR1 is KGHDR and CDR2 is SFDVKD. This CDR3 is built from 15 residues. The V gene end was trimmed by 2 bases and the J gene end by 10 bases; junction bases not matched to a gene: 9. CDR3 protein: CATSDSVSGAREQFF. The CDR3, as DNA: TGTGCCACCAGTGATTCGGTTAGCGGGGCCAGGGAGCAGTTCTTC.

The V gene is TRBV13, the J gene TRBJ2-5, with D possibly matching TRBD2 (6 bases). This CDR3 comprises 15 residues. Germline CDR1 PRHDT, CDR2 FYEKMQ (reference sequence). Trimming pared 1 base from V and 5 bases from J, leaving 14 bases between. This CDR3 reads CASSLDPRLAETQYF. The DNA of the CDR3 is TGTGCCAGCAGCTTAGACCCCAGGCTAGCGGAGACCCAGTACTTC.

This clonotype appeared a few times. CDR3 amino acids: CASSLELNTEAFF. Written as DNA, the CDR3 is TGCGCCAGCAGCTTGGAGCTGAACACTGAAGCTTTCTTT. The chain couples TRBV5-1 to TRBJ1-1; no reliable D call. Trimming stripped 0 bases from V and 0 bases from J, with 3 bases between. CDR1 is SGHRS, CDR2 YFSETQ, per germline. CDR3 length: 13 amino acids.

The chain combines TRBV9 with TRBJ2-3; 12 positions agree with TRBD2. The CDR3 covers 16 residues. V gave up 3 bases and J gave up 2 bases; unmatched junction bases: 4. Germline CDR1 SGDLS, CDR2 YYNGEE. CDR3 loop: CASSAGTSGYTDTQYF. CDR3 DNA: TGTGCCAGCAGCGCCGGGACTAGCGGGTACACAGATACGCAGTATTTT.

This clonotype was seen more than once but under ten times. The CDR3 loop is CASSLESQAYEQYF. For the CDR3, the DNA is TGCGCCAGCAGCTTGGAATCCCAAGCTTACGAGCAGTACTTC. The V gene is TRBV5-1, the J gene TRBJ2-7, with unresolved D. This CDR3 spans 14 amino acids. V was clipped by 0 bases and J by 4 bases, with 11 bases between them. The germline CDR1 and CDR2 sequences are SGHRS and YFSETQ.

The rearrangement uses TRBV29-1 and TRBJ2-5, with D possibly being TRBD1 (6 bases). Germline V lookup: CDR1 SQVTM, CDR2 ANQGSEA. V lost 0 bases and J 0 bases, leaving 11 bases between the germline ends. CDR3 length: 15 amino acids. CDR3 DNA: TGCAGCGTTGAAGAAGAGGACAGTTACCAAGAGACCCAGTACTTC. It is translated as CSVEEEDSYQETQYF. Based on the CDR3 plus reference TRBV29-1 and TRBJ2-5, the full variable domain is SAVISQKPSRDICQRGTSLTIQCQVDSQVTMMFWYRQQPGQSLTLIATANQGSEATYESGFVIDKFPISRPNLTFSTLTVSNMSPEDSSIYLCSVEEEDSYQETQYFGPGTRLLVL.

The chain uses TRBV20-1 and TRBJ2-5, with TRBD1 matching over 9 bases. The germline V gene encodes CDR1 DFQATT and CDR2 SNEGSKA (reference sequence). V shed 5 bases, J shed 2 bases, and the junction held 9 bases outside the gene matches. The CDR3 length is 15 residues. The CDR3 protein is CSARPLTGGQETQYF. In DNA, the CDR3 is TGCAGTGCTCGACCTCTGACAGGGGGGCAAGAGACCCAGTACTTC.

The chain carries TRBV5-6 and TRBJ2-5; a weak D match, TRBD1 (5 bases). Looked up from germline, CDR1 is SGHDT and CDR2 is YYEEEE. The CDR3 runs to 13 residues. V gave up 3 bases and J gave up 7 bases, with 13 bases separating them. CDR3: CASSSGVTGTQYF. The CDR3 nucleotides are TGTGCCAGCAGCTCGGGTGTCACAGGGACCCAGTACTTC.

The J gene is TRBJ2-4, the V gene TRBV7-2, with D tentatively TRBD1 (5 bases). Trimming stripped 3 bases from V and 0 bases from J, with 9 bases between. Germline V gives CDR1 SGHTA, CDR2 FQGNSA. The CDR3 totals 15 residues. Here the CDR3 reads CASSLTALAKNIQYF. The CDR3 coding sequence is TGTGCCAGCAGCTTGACAGCTCTAGCCAAAAACATTCAGTACTTC.